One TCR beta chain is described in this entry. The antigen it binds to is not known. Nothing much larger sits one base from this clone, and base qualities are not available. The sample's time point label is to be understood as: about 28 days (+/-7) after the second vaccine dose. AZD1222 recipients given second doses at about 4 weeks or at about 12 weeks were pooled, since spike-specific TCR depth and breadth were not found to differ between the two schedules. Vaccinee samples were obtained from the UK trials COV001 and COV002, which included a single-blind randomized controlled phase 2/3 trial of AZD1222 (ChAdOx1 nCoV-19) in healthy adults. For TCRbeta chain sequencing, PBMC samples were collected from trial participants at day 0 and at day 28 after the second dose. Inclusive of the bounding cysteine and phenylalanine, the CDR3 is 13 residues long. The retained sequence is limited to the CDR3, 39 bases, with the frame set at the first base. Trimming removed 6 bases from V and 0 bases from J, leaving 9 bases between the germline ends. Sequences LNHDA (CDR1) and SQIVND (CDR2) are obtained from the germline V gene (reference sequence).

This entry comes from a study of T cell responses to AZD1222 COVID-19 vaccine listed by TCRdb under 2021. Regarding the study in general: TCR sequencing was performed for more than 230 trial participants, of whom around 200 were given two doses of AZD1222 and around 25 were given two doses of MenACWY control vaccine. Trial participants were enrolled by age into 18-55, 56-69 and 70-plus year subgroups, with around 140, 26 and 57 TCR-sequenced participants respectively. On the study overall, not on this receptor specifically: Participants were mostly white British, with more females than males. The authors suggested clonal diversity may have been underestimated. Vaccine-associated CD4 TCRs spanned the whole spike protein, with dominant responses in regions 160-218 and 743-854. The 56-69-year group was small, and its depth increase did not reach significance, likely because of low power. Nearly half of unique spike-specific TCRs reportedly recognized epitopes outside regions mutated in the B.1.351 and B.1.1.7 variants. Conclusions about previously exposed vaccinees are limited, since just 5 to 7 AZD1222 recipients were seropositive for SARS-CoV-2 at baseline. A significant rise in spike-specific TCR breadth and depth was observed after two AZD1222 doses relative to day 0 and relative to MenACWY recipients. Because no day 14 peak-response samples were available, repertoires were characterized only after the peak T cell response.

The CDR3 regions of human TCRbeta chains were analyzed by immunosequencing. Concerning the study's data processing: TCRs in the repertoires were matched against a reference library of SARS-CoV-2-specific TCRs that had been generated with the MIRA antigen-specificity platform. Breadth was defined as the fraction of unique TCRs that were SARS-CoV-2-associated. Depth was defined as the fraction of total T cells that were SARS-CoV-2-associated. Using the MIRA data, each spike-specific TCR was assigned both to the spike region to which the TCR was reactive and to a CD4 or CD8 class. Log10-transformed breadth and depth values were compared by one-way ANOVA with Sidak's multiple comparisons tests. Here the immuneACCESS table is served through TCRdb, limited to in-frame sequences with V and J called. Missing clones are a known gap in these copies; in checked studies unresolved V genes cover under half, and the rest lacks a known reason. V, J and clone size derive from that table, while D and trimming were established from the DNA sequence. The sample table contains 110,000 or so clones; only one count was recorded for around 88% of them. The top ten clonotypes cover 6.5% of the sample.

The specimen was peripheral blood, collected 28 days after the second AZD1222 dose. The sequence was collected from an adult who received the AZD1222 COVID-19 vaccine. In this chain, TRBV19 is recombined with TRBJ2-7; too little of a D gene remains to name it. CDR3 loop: CASRGPNSYEQYF. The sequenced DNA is TGTGCCAGTAGGGGTCCGAACTCCTACGAGCAGTACTTC.